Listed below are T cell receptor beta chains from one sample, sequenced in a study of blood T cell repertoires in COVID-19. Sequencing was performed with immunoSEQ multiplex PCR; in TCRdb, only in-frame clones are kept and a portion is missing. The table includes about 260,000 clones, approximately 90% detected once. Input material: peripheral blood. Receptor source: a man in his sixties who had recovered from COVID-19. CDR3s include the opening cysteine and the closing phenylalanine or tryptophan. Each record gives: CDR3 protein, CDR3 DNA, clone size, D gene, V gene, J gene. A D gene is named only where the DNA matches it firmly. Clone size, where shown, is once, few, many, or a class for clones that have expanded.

CDR3 protein: CASTGEGRIYGYTF
CDR3 DNA: TGTGCCAGTACGGGAGAGGGGAGAATTTATGGCTACACCTTC
clone size: .
D gene: .
V gene: TRBV19
J gene: TRBJ1-2

CDR3 protein: CASSLGTGQETQYF
CDR3 DNA: TGTGCCAGCAGCTTAGGGACAGGACAAGAGACCCAGTACTTC
clone size: .
D gene: TRBD1
V gene: TRBV11-3
J gene: TRBJ2-5

CDR3 protein: CASSPLDQGNTEAFF
CDR3 DNA: TGTGCCAGCTCACCACTGGACCAGGGGAACACTGAAGCTTTCTTT
clone size: .
D gene: .
V gene: TRBV18
J gene: TRBJ1-1

CDR3 protein: CASSLGTGGTSSYNSPLHF
CDR3 DNA: TGTGCCAGCAGCTTAGGTACAGGGGGCACAAGCTCCTATAATTCACCCCTCCACTTT
clone size: .
D gene: TRBD1
V gene: TRBV7-2
J gene: TRBJ1-6

CDR3 protein: CASTSGATANTGELFF
CDR3 DNA: TGTGCCAGCACAAGCGGGGCCACCGCGAACACCGGGGAGCTGTTTTTT
clone size: .
D gene: TRBD2
V gene: TRBV11-2
J gene: TRBJ2-2

CDR3 protein: CASSDDRGYADTQYF
CDR3 DNA: TGTGCCAGCAGTGACGACAGGGGGTATGCAGATACGCAGTATTTT
clone size: .
D gene: TRBD1
V gene: TRBV2
J gene: TRBJ2-3

CDR3 protein: CASSNRVGYTF
CDR3 DNA: TGTGCCAGCAGCAACAGGGTAGGCTACACCTTC
clone size: .
D gene: .
V gene: TRBV6-5
J gene: TRBJ1-2

CDR3 protein: CASSGRTDTGELFF
CDR3 DNA: TGTGCCAGCAGCGGGCGGACAGACACCGGGGAGCTGTTTTTT
clone size: .
D gene: .
V gene: TRBV9
J gene: TRBJ2-2

CDR3 protein: CASSGSAGGETQYF
CDR3 DNA: TGTGCCAGCAGTGGATCGGCAGGGGGTGAGACCCAGTACTTC
clone size: few
D gene: TRBD1
V gene: TRBV2
J gene: TRBJ2-5

CDR3 protein: CASSQGSLGRGNNQPQHF
CDR3 DNA: TGTGCCAGCAGCCAAGGTTCTTTAGGGAGGGGTAACAATCAGCCCCAGCATTTT
clone size: .
D gene: .
V gene: TRBV3-1/TRBV3-2
J gene: TRBJ1-5

CDR3 protein: CASRQGANYGYTF
CDR3 DNA: TGCGCCAGCAGACAGGGGGCTAACTATGGCTACACCTTC
clone size: .
D gene: TRBD1
V gene: TRBV5-1
J gene: TRBJ1-2

CDR3 protein: CASRLSGGNTGELFF
CDR3 DNA: TGCGCCAGCAGACTTAGCGGGGGGAACACCGGGGAGCTGTTTTTT
clone size: .
D gene: TRBD2
V gene: TRBV5-1
J gene: TRBJ2-2

CDR3 protein: CASSFPGQGAYEQYF
CDR3 DNA: TGTGCCAGCAGCTTCCCGGGACAAGGGGCCTACGAGCAGTACTTC
clone size: .
D gene: .
V gene: TRBV7-3
J gene: TRBJ2-7

CDR3 protein: CAWATQQGLLDTIYF
CDR3 DNA: TGTGCCTGGGCTACACAACAGGGTCTTTTAGACACCATATATTTT
clone size: .
D gene: .
V gene: TRBV30
J gene: TRBJ1-3

CDR3 protein: CASSPPGSPLHF
CDR3 DNA: TGTGCCAGCTCACCACCCGGTTCACCCCTCCACTTT
clone size: .
D gene: .
V gene: TRBV18
J gene: TRBJ1-6

CDR3 protein: CASSPHGGRETEAFF
CDR3 DNA: TGTGCCAGCAGCCCCCACGGGGGGCGTGAGACTGAAGCTTTCTTT
clone size: .
D gene: .
V gene: TRBV7-3
J gene: TRBJ1-1

CDR3 protein: CASREGSRGTDTQYF
CDR3 DNA: TGTGCCAGCAGGGAAGGGAGCAGGGGGACAGATACGCAGTATTTT
clone size: .
D gene: TRBD1
V gene: TRBV4-2
J gene: TRBJ2-3

CDR3 protein: CASSRAAGTNEKLFF
CDR3 DNA: TGTGCCAGCTCACGGGCCGCGGGGACTAATGAAAAACTGTTTTTT
clone size: .
D gene: .
V gene: TRBV18
J gene: TRBJ1-4

CDR3 protein: CASTPLSGNTDTQYF
CDR3 DNA: TGTGCCAGCACCCCACTATCGGGAAACACAGATACGCAGTATTTT
clone size: once
D gene: .
V gene: TRBV2
J gene: TRBJ2-3

CDR3 protein: CASRETGGAMKNIQYF
CDR3 DNA: TGTGCCAGCAGGGAGACAGGGGGCGCGATGAAAAACATTCAGTACTTC
clone size: .
D gene: TRBD1
V gene: TRBV2
J gene: TRBJ2-4

CDR3 protein: CASSEWGGLGYTF
CDR3 DNA: TGTGCCAGCAGTGAATGGGGGGGGCTCGGCTACACCTTC
clone size: once
D gene: .
V gene: TRBV25-1
J gene: TRBJ1-2

CDR3 protein: CAISARDRGEQYF
CDR3 DNA: TGTGCCATCAGTGCGCGAGACAGGGGCGAGCAGTACTTC
clone size: few
D gene: TRBD1
V gene: TRBV10-3
J gene: TRBJ2-7

CDR3 protein: CASSRQGRNEQFF
CDR3 DNA: TGTGCCAGCAGCAGACAGGGAAGGAATGAGCAGTTCTTC
clone size: .
D gene: TRBD1
V gene: TRBV6-5
J gene: TRBJ2-1

CDR3 protein: CASSGTPYEQYF
CDR3 DNA: TGTGCCAGCAGCGGGACACCTTACGAGCAGTACTTC
clone size: .
D gene: .
V gene: TRBV11-2
J gene: TRBJ2-7

CDR3 protein: CASRPFGQPQHF
CDR3 DNA: TGTGCAAGTCGCCCCTTTGGCCAGCCCCAGCATTTT
clone size: few
D gene: .
V gene: TRBV12-2
J gene: TRBJ1-5

CDR3 protein: CASSTRRADTQYF
CDR3 DNA: TGTGCCAGCAGCACCAGGAGGGCAGATACGCAGTATTTT
clone size: .
D gene: .
V gene: TRBV7-3
J gene: TRBJ2-3

CDR3 protein: CASSFRGSSGYEQYF
CDR3 DNA: TGTGCCAGCAGTTTCAGGGGATCCTCTGGATACGAGCAGTACTTC
clone size: .
D gene: .
V gene: TRBV27
J gene: TRBJ2-7

CDR3 protein: CASSTTGTSNQPQHF
CDR3 DNA: TGTGCCAGTAGTACGACAGGGACCAGCAATCAGCCCCAGCATTTT
clone size: .
D gene: TRBD1
V gene: TRBV19
J gene: TRBJ1-5

CDR3 protein: CASSPGLAGGIETQYF
CDR3 DNA: TGCGCCAGCAGCCCGGGACTAGCGGGGGGGATAGAGACCCAGTACTTC
clone size: .
D gene: TRBD2
V gene: TRBV5-1
J gene: TRBJ2-5

CDR3 protein: CASSLEGAWPYEQYF
CDR3 DNA: TGCGCCAGCAGCTTGGAAGGGGCATGGCCCTACGAGCAGTACTTC
clone size: .
D gene: .
V gene: TRBV5-1
J gene: TRBJ2-7

CDR3 protein: CASSLLGIYSAEAFF
CDR3 DNA: TGTGCCAGCAGTTTATTGGGCATTTATAGCGCTGAAGCTTTCTTT
clone size: once
D gene: .
V gene: TRBV27
J gene: TRBJ1-1

CDR3 protein: CASSVDRRQGRERGYTF
CDR3 DNA: TGTGCCAGCAGCGTAGACCGAAGACAGGGAAGGGAACGTGGCTACACCTTC
clone size: .
D gene: TRBD1
V gene: TRBV9
J gene: TRBJ1-2

CDR3 protein: CASRETGYNEQFF
CDR3 DNA: TGTGCCAGCAGAGAAACGGGGTACAATGAGCAGTTCTTC
clone size: .
D gene: .
V gene: TRBV2
J gene: TRBJ2-1

CDR3 protein: CSAQQGKAFF
CDR3 DNA: TGCAGTGCTCAGCAGGGCAAAGCTTTCTTT
clone size: .
D gene: .
V gene: TRBV20-1
J gene: TRBJ1-1

CDR3 protein: CASSLAPVGLAHEQYF
CDR3 DNA: TGTGCCAGCAGCTTAGCCCCCGTTGGCCTAGCCCACGAGCAGTACTTC
clone size: .
D gene: .
V gene: TRBV11-2
J gene: TRBJ2-7

CDR3 protein: CASSLMGQLNYGYTF
CDR3 DNA: TGTGCCAGCAGCTTAATGGGACAACTTAACTATGGCTACACCTTC
clone size: .
D gene: .
V gene: TRBV11-2
J gene: TRBJ1-2

CDR3 protein: CASSPSAPATNNEQFF
CDR3 DNA: TGTGCCAGCTCACCGTCGGCTCCCGCGACAAACAATGAGCAGTTCTTC
clone size: .
D gene: .
V gene: TRBV18
J gene: TRBJ2-1

CDR3 protein: CASSLMGGYGYTF
CDR3 DNA: TGTGCCAGCAGCTTAATGGGAGGCTATGGCTACACCTTC
clone size: once
D gene: .
V gene: TRBV7-3
J gene: TRBJ1-2

CDR3 protein: CASSQGRSSYEQYF
CDR3 DNA: TGTGCCAGCAGCCAAGGACGGAGCTCCTACGAGCAGTACTTC
clone size: .
D gene: .
V gene: TRBV3-1/TRBV3-2
J gene: TRBJ2-7

CDR3 protein: CASSAPGGGYTF
CDR3 DNA: TGTGCCAGCAGCGCCCCAGGGGGCGGCTACACCTTC
clone size: once
D gene: TRBD1
V gene: TRBV11-1
J gene: TRBJ1-2